This T cell receptor beta chain was captured in a study of blood T cell repertoires in COVID-19. Across the study: Some COVID-19 samples were acute and others convalescent; all came from the United States, Italy and Spain. Sources were T cells, B-cell-depleted T cells, or PBMCs; the material itself was cDNA or gDNA.

Study processing details: Reference gene primer amplification gave nucleated cell count estimates. The assay was immunoSEQ multiplex PCR, and TCRdb's table has in-frame clones only and misses some. D and trimming were read from the DNA, whereas the V and J calls and clone size are those reported in that table. Of tens of thousands of clones in the sample, 86% were seen once. With 0 bases clipped from V and 3 bases from J, the junction kept 3 bases outside the gene matches. Germline values: CDR1 MNHNY, CDR2 SVGAGI (reference sequence). This CDR3 comprises 15 residues. The chain has TRBV6-6 and TRBJ2-7; TRBD1 agrees at 9 bases. The sample taken for sequencing was peripheral blood. The receptor comes from a human donor in a cohort sampled during active COVID-19. CDR3 amino acids: CASSYSTGQGYEQYF. DNA for the CDR3: TGTGCCAGCAGTTACTCGACGGGACAGGGCTACGAGCAGTACTTC.